The 10 T cell receptor beta chains below all came from one sample that was sequenced in a study of blood T cell repertoires in COVID-19. Method: immunoSEQ multiplex PCR; TCRdb's copy keeps in-frame clones and lacks some. The sample includes more than 250,000 clones, about 91% of them seen just once. The sequenced sample was peripheral blood. Receptors originate from a woman under 40 with COVID-19, enrolled during active disease.

The chain links TRBV7-6 to TRBJ1-1; D gene uncertain. There are 11 residues in the CDR3. Trimming took off 3 bases at V and 8 bases at J, with 7 bases between the two ends. Germline V gene sequence: CDR1 SGHVS, CDR2 FNYEAQ. The CDR3 DNA sequence: TGTGCCAGCAGCTTTCCTACCGAAGCTTTCTTT. It is translated as CASSFPTEAFF. The full variable domain, its missing parts supplied by reference TRBV7-6 and TRBJ1-1, is GAGVSQSPRYKVTKRGQDVALRCDPISGHVSLYWYRQALGQGPEFLTYFNYEAQQDKSGLPNDRFSAERPEGSISTLTIQRTEQRDSAMYRCASSFPTEAFFGQGTRLTVV.

The chain employs TRBV7-9 and TRBJ1-2; no reliable D call. The germline V and J ends were trimmed by 1 base and 6 bases, with 12 bases remaining between them. This CDR3 region has 14 residues. The germline V gene has CDR1 SEHNR and CDR2 FQNEAQ (reference sequence). The CDR3 region has the DNA TGTGCCAGCAGCTTAGTGGAGACCAGCAATGGCTACACCTTC. It yields the protein CASSLVETSNGYTF.

V usage is TRBV9 and J usage is TRBJ1-1, with D possibly matching TRBD1 (5 bases). Germline CDR1 is SGDLS and CDR2 is YYNGEE. The V and J ends lost 3 bases and 6 bases respectively, with 6 bases between them. This CDR3 has 11 residues. CDR3 DNA: TGTGCCAGCAGCGGGGGGGCTGAAGCTTTCTTT. It codes for CASSGGAEAFF.

The rearrangement links TRBV7-2 to TRBJ1-1; D may be TRBD1 (6 bases). The CDR3 has 14 amino acids. The V end lost 8 bases, the J end lost 0 bases, and 13 bases lay between the germline ends. Germline V gene sequence: CDR1 SGHTA, CDR2 FQGNSA. CDR3 protein: CASSRDTMNTEAFF. CDR3 in DNA: TGTGCCAGCTCACGGGACACCATGAACACTGAAGCTTTCTTT.

The chain uses TRBV7-2 and TRBJ1-3; D remains ambiguous. The germline CDR1 and CDR2 sequences are SGHTA and FQGNSA. V was trimmed by 4 bases and J by 0 bases, leaving 13 bases between them. The CDR3 length is 16 residues. The CDR3 DNA sequence: TGTGCCAGCAGCTCTAATCACCTATCCTCTGGAAACACCATATATTTT. As protein: CASSSNHLSSGNTIYF.

The genes are TRBV6-6 and TRBJ2-7, with TRBD1 matching over 7 bases. The CDR3 covers 14 residues. J lost 3 bases, V lost 4 bases, and 6 bases had no gene match. Germline CDR1 reads MNHNY; CDR2 reads SVGAGI (reference sequence). The CDR3 DNA sequence: TGTGCCAGCAGTTCCGGGGCAGGGGGCTACGAGCAGTACTTC. Residues: CASSSGAGGYEQYF.

The chain recombines TRBV3-1 (or the pseudogene TRBV3-2) with TRBJ1-1; unclear D gene. Trimming shortened V by 1 base and J by 4 bases, and 16 bases separated the two germline ends. The CDR3 spans 16 residues. Germline assignment: CDR1 LGHDT and CDR2 YNNKEL (reference sequence). CDR3 coding DNA: TGTGCCAGCAGCCAAGGAGCGGGGTTGGTGAGCACTGAAGCTTTCTTT. This translates into CASSQGAGLVSTEAFF.

V and J are TRBV7-8 and TRBJ2-1; 10 bases are shared with TRBD1. The length of the CDR3 is 18 residues. After removal of 5 bases from V and 5 bases from J, the junction contained 15 bases not matched to a gene. Germline-derived CDR1 and CDR2 are SGHVS and FQNEAQ. The CDR3 region has the DNA TGTGCCAGCAGCCCAATCACCCCGGGACAGGGGATTCACAATGAGCAGTTCTTC. It encodes CASSPITPGQGIHNEQFF.

J is TRBJ1-3 and V is TRBV14; weak D call: TRBD1 (5 bases). V shed 4 bases and J shed 7 bases, with 11 bases lying between them. Germline CDR1 reads SGHDN; CDR2 reads FVKESK. There are 13 residues in the CDR3. The CDR3 here is CASSRDRGNTIYF. Here the CDR3 DNA reads TGTGCCAGCAGCCGGGACCGGGGGAACACCATATATTTT.

This clone showed up just once. The chain recombines TRBV7-9 with TRBJ2-2; possibly TRBD1 for D (6 bases). Trimming removed 5 bases from V and 2 bases from J, with 15 bases in between. CDR1 is SEHNR and CDR2 is FQNEAQ in the germline V gene (reference sequence). The CDR3 loop spans 16 amino acids. The CDR3, as DNA: TGTGCCAGCAGCGACTCCGTCAGGGGCAACACCGGGGAGCTGTTTTTT. Residues: CASSDSVRGNTGELFF.